The T cell receptor beta chain described here comes from a study of blood T cells in healthy people across ages. Germline V lookup: CDR1 DFQATT, CDR2 SNEGSKA (reference sequence). V was shortened by 3 bases and J by 0 bases, with 15 bases between the two germline ends. The CDR3 sequence is 15 residues long. Alongside a J-beta primer mix, a sample-barcoded 5' primer served in a second PCR lasting about 7 to 12 cycles. Researchers report that a template-switch adaptor with 12 random nucleotides tagged each cDNA molecule. From the 5' RACE reads, TCRdb called clonotypes with MiXCR, one entry per CDR3 protein. This sample has fewer than 800,000 distinct CDR3 sequences; about 52% occur once, and the top ten carry around a third.

V usage is TRBV20-1 and J usage is TRBJ2-7; a possible D gene is TRBD2 (6 bases). The TCR originated in an older woman in good health. The specimen sequenced was blood. This CDR3 reads CSASPSGRGSYEQYF. CDR3 nucleotides: TGCAGTGCTAGCCCGAGTGGGCGGGGCTCCTACGAGCAGTACTTC.